This TCR beta chain was sequenced during a study of cytomegalovirus exposure and HLA in healthy donors. Study outcomes and limitations: Indistinguishability led to the exclusion of some V segments, TRBV6-2 and TRBV6-3 included. The study flagged some 170 TCR beta chains as cytomegalovirus-associated.

In germline, CDR1 is MNHEY, CDR2 SMNVEV (reference sequence). The CDR3 is 14 residues long. Amplification used 60 Vbeta primers and 13 Jbeta primers. The method was immunoSEQ multiplex PCR; TCRdb's version includes in-frame clones alone and lacks a portion of them. The sample table sets out approximately 140,000 clones. As regards this clone: Its antigen is unknown. At one boundary the junction diverges from the germline segment, which might be a read error.

This receptor was identified in a woman younger than 30 in good health and CMV-seronegative. The chain joins TRBV27 to TRBJ2-2; tentative D call: TRBD1 (5 bases). Sequencing was performed on PBMCs. The CDR3 nucleotides are TGTGCCAGCAGAGGACACATGAACGCCGGGGAGCTGTTTTTT. Amino acid sequence: CASRGHMNAGELFF.